The next 24 T cell receptor beta chains were all read from a single sample in a study of T cell responses to AZD1222 COVID-19 vaccine. The assay was immunoSEQ multiplex PCR, and TCRdb's table has in-frame clones only and misses some. The data contain over 100,000 clones, around nine tenths of them seen just once; the ten biggest clones take up roughly 3.3%. The sequences come from peripheral blood, collected 28 days after the second dose of the MenACWY control vaccine. These receptor sequences come from an adult who received the MenACWY meningococcal vaccine as a control.

The chain links TRBV11-2 to TRBJ2-5, with D maybe TRBD2 (5 bases). V lost 0 bases and J lost 7, with 15 bases in between. This CDR3 has 15 residues. The germline gives CDR1 SGHAT, CDR2 FQNNGV. The CDR3 bases are TGTGCCAGCAGCTTAGATCAGCGAGGACGGGGGACCCAGTACTTC. Its translation: CASSLDQRGRGTQYF.

This clone occurred once. This rearrangement joins TRBV2 to TRBJ1-6; 11 positions agree with TRBD1. The V gene's germline CDR1 is SNHLY and CDR2 FYNNEI. V lost 7 bases, J lost 7 bases, and 3 bases stayed unmatched. CDR3 length equals 14 residues. The CDR3 loop reads CASKGTGGNSPLHF. The CDR3 DNA reads TGTGCCAGCAAAGGGACAGGGGGAAATTCACCCCTCCACTTT.

The chain couples TRBV11-1 to TRBJ2-1, with 11 bases fitting TRBD1. Germline-derived CDR1 and CDR2 are SGHAT and FQDESV (reference sequence). Unmatched junction bases numbered 5, after V lost 6 bases and J lost 4 bases. The CDR3 is made up of 15 amino acids. For the CDR3, the DNA is TGTGCCAGCAGTAGAGGACAGGGGGCGTACAATGAGCAGTTCTTC. As protein: CASSRGQGAYNEQFF.

This clone occurred a few times. The rearrangement uses TRBV9 and TRBJ2-7, with D perhaps TRBD1 or TRBD2 (5 bases each). CDR3 size: 15 residues. Germline V gene data show CDR1 as SGDLS and CDR2 as YYNGEE. The V end was cut by 0 bases, the J end by 3 bases, with 13 bases between. In DNA, the CDR3 is TGTGCCAGCAGCGTAGAGGGGAGTTCCATCTACGAGCAGTACTTC. As protein: CASSVEGSSIYEQYF. Full variable domain (missing parts from reference TRBV9 and TRBJ2-7): DSGVTQTPKHLITATGQRVTLRCSPRSGDLSVYWYQQSLDQGLQFLIQYYNGEERAKGNILERFSAQQFPDLHSELNLSSLELGDSALYFCASSVEGSSIYEQYFGPGTRLTVT.

This clone was seen only once. The gene calls are TRBV7-8 and TRBJ2-7, with D possibly matching TRBD1 (5 bases). CDR1 is SGHVS and CDR2 is FQNEAQ in the germline V gene. There are 14 residues in the CDR3. V was pared by 5 bases and J by 3 bases, with 14 bases between. The CDR3 spells CASSTHKGRYEQYF. The CDR3 DNA follows: TGTGCCAGCAGCACTCACAAGGGGCGCTACGAGCAGTACTTC.

The chain is built from TRBV7-2 and TRBJ1-1; D is ambiguous. The germline CDR1 and CDR2 sequences are SGHTA and FQGNSA. Trimming removed 3 bases from V and 3 bases from J, with 5 bases in between. The CDR3 length is 12 residues. In DNA, the CDR3 is TGTGCCAGCAGCTTTTCTGACACTGAAGCTTTCTTT. Residues: CASSFSDTEAFF. The complete variable domain, with remaining parts taken from reference TRBV7-2 and TRBJ1-1, reads GAGVSQSPSNKVTEKGKDVELRCDPISGHTALYWYRQSLGQGLEFLIYFQGNSAPDKSGLPSDRFSAERTGGSVSTLTIQRTQQEDSAVYLCASSFSDTEAFFGQGTRLTVV.

This clone occurred once. The CDR3 bases are TGTGCCACCAGCAGCCCCCGGGGGGGTGCAAACACTGAAGCTTTCTTT. Protein product: CATSSPRGGANTEAFF. The genes are TRBV15 and TRBJ1-1; a weak D match, TRBD1 (5 bases). The CDR3 has 16 amino acids. V was cut by 3 bases and J by 2 bases, with 16 bases left in between. The germline V gene encodes CDR1 LNHNV and CDR2 YYDKDF (reference sequence).

This clone showed up just once. The V call is TRBV5-1, the J call TRBJ1-3; tentative D call: TRBD1 (5 bases). The germline V gene has CDR1 SGHRS and CDR2 YFSETQ. V lost 3 bases and J 4 bases, leaving 17 bases between the germline ends. The CDR3 has 16 amino acids. The CDR3 spells CASSSVSTELGNTIYF. As DNA, the CDR3 is TGCGCCAGCAGCTCTGTCTCGACAGAGCTGGGAAACACCATATATTTT.

The chain joins TRBV18 to TRBJ1-2, with TRBD1 matching 8 bases. V shed 5 bases, J shed 1 base, and the junction held 9 bases outside the gene matches. The length of the CDR3 is 16 residues. CDR1 is KGHSH, CDR2 LQKENI, per germline. DNA for the CDR3: TGTGCCAGCTCAGATGATGGACAGGGACTTAACTATGGCTACACCTTC. Its translation: CASSDDGQGLNYGYTF.

Remarks on this clone: Germline and junction disagree at one end, which may indicate a read error. CDR3 sequence: CASRQERGGLKKTSYEQYF. The CDR3 DNA is TGTGCCAGCAGGCAAGAAAGGGGGGGCTTGAAGAAAACGTCCTACGAGCAGTACTTC. V gene TRBV14 combines with J gene TRBJ2-7; D is possibly TRBD2 (7 bases). The germline gives CDR1 SGHDN, CDR2 FVKESK. CDR3 size: 19 residues.

The chain has TRBV29-1 and TRBJ2-7; D not certain. The CDR3 spans 12 residues. Germline V CDR1 and CDR2: SQVTM, ANQGSEA. The V and J ends lost 2 bases and 4 bases respectively, with 9 bases between them. The CDR3 bases are TGCAGCGTTGAAACGGACCGTTACGAGCAGTACTTC. It is translated as CSVETDRYEQYF.

V gene TRBV27 combines with J gene TRBJ1-2; D is unclear. V shed 3 bases and J shed 0 bases, with 14 bases lying between them. The CDR3 has 16 amino acids. Germline values: CDR1 MNHEY, CDR2 SMNVEV (reference sequence). CDR3 in amino acids: CASSFLPDTANYGYTF. The CDR3 DNA reads as TGTGCCAGCAGTTTCCTCCCCGACACGGCTAACTATGGCTACACCTTC.

V is TRBV12-5 and J is TRBJ1-1; D is undetermined. V was shortened by 6 bases and J by 4 bases, with 12 bases between the two germline ends. Per the germline V gene, CDR1 is LGHNT and CDR2 is FRNRAP. The CDR3 is 13 amino acids. CDR3 coding DNA: TGTGCTAGTGGCCAAGAAGCGTTCACTGAAGCTTTCTTT. Its protein product is CASGQEAFTEAFF.

The chain uses TRBV19 and TRBJ1-1; D is unclear. The CDR3 sequence is 15 residues long. CDR1 and CDR2 from the germline V gene are LNHDA and SQIVND (reference sequence). Trimming shortened V by 3 bases and J by 5 bases, and 16 bases separated the two germline ends. The CDR3: CASSMSLGSGTEAFF. DNA for the CDR3: TGTGCCAGTAGTATGAGTCTGGGATCGGGGACTGAAGCTTTCTTT.

The chain couples TRBV28 to TRBJ2-2, with D perhaps TRBD2 (6 bases). Germline CDR1 is MDHEN and CDR2 is SYDVKM. This CDR3 is 17 amino acids long. The germline V and J ends were trimmed by 6 bases and 0 bases, with 17 bases remaining between them. The CDR3 sequence is CASRSGLALANTGELFF. Here the CDR3 DNA reads TGTGCCAGCAGATCGGGCCTAGCGCTCGCGAACACCGGGGAGCTGTTTTTT.

This chain connects TRBV28 to TRBJ2-3, with TRBD2 identical over 10 bases. With 4 bases clipped from V and 1 base from J, the junction kept 2 bases outside the gene matches. In germline, CDR1 is MDHEN, CDR2 SYDVKM. CDR3 length equals 15 residues. This chain's CDR3 is CASSWTSGRTDTQYF. The CDR3 DNA reads as TGTGCCAGCAGTTGGACTAGCGGCCGCACAGATACGCAGTATTTT.

CDR3 nucleotides: TGTGCCAGCAGTCAGCCCCCTAGCACAGATACGCAGTATTTT. Encoded protein: CASSQPPSTDTQYF. The chain employs TRBV6-5 and TRBJ2-3; D remains unclear. V was pared by 5 bases and J by 0 bases, with 9 bases between. Germline CDR1 is MNHEY and CDR2 is SVGAGI. CDR3 size: 14 residues.

The chain links TRBV19 to TRBJ1-2; 10 nucleotides line up with TRBD1. Germline trimming cut 6 bases from V and 3 bases from J; bases unmatched to any gene: 10. CDR1 LNHDA and CDR2 SQIVND come from the germline V gene (reference sequence). The CDR3 covers 16 residues. The CDR3 here is CASRIIRDRGDYGYTF. CDR3 nucleotide sequence: TGTGCCAGTAGGATCATCCGGGACAGGGGCGACTATGGCTACACCTTC.

This clone came up a few times. This chain uses TRBV5-4 with TRBJ2-7; TRBD1 might be the D (6 bases). This CDR3 has 14 residues. V lost 5 bases to trimming and J lost 3 bases, with 15 bases between them. CDR1 and CDR2 (germline): SGHNT, YYREEE (reference sequence). The CDR3, as DNA: TGTGCCAGCAGTTCCGGGACATCCCTCTACGAGCAGTACTTC. Residues: CASSSGTSLYEQYF. Full variable domain (rest looked up from reference TRBV5-4 and TRBJ2-7): ETGVTQSPTHLIKTRGQQVTLRCSSQSGHNTVSWYQQALGQGPQFIFQYYREEENGRGNFPPRFSGLQFPNYSSELNVNALELDDSALYLCASSSGTSLYEQYFGPGTRLTVT.

The sample holds one count of this clone. The chain has TRBV7-3 and TRBJ1-2; a weak D match, TRBD1 (5 bases). The germline CDR1 and CDR2 sequences are SGHTA and FQGTGA. This CDR3 has 16 amino acids. Trimming removed 3 bases at V and 4 bases at J, with 18 bases between. CDR3 protein: CASSFTTLGAIYGYTF. The CDR3 DNA follows: TGTGCCAGCAGCTTTACTACCCTAGGGGCTATCTATGGCTACACCTTC.

V and J are TRBV4-2 and TRBJ2-7; the D gene is possibly TRBD1 (5 bases). This CDR3 region has 14 residues. Germline V gene lookup returns CDR1 LGHNA and CDR2 YNFKEQ. V lost 3 bases and J 7 bases, leaving 16 bases between the germline ends. CDR3 bases: TGTGCCAGCAGCCATGAAACAGGTTCTGGAGAGCAGTACTTC. Translated: CASSHETGSGEQYF.

This chain uses TRBV4-3 with TRBJ1-2, with no clear D. This CDR3 spans 13 amino acids. Germline V gene sequence: CDR1 LGHNA, CDR2 YSLEER. Between the trimmed V and J ends, which lost 0 bases and 8 bases, there was a span of 10 bases. This chain's CDR3 is CASSQDPGGGYTF. The CDR3 nucleotides are TGCGCCAGCAGCCAAGATCCAGGAGGGGGCTACACCTTC.

This chain uses TRBV30 with TRBJ1-5; no firm D call. Trimming took off 0 bases at V and 4 bases at J, with 19 bases between the two ends. The CDR3 runs 17 residues. The V gene's germline CDR1 is GTSNPN and CDR2 SVGIG (reference sequence). The CDR3: CAWSVGGLISGNQPQHF. The CDR3, as DNA: TGTGCCTGGAGTGTAGGAGGACTTATTTCGGGGAATCAGCCCCAGCATTTT.

This chain joins TRBV5-1 and TRBJ2-1; 7 bases agree with TRBD2. Looked up from germline, CDR1 is SGHRS and CDR2 is YFSETQ. V lost 4 bases and J lost 0; bases outside the gene matches: 16. This CDR3 contains 19 residues. As DNA, the CDR3 is TGCGCCAGCAGCGTAGCCAGACTAGCCCTTGTTAGCTCCTACAATGAGCAGTTCTTC. This gives the protein CASSVARLALVSSYNEQFF. The variable domain in full, with the rest retrieved from reference TRBV5-1 and TRBJ2-1, is KAGVTQTPRYLIKTRGQQVTLSCSPISGHRSVSWYQQTPGQGLQFLFEYFSETQRNKGNFPGRFSGRQFSNSRSEMNVSTLELGDSALYLCASSVARLALVSSYNEQFFGPGTRLTVL.